This is a list of T cell receptor beta chains from one sample in a study of CD8+CD57+ T cells in acquired aplastic anemia. MiXCR, run by TCRdb on the reads, gives a single entry per CDR3 protein. The sample has some 200,000 distinct CDR3 sequences, roughly half seen once. What was sequenced was sorted CD4+, CD8+, or CD8+CD57+ T cells (not recorded which) from PBMCs. The receptor set was obtained from a human donor with aplastic anemia. The CDR3 runs from the conserved cysteine through the conserved F or W. The D gene is left open where the match is weak. Part of the rows lack a size; the others show once, few, many or a class for expanded clones.

DNA: TGTGCCACCAGTGAACCAGGGCCTTATTACAATGAGCAGTTCTTC
CDR3: CATSEPGPYYNEQFF
D: -
V: TRBV24-1
size: -
J: TRBJ2-1

DNA: TGTGCCAGCAGCACTCGAACTAGGGGGAGGAATTCACCCCTCCACTTT
CDR3: CASSTRTRGRNSPLHF
D: -
V: TRBV7-2
size: -
J: TRBJ1-6

DNA: TGTGCCACCAGTGACCGACGGCGTACGCAGTATTTT
CDR3: CATSDRRRTQYF
D: -
V: TRBV24-1
size: -
J: TRBJ2-3

DNA: TGTGCCAGCAGCCAACCCACAGATACGCAGTATTTT
CDR3: CASSQPTDTQYF
D: -
V: TRBV4-2
size: many
J: TRBJ2-3

DNA: TGTGCCATCAGTGGCGAACAGGAGATAACCCAGCCCCAGCATTTT
CDR3: CAISGEQEITQPQHF
D: -
V: TRBV10-3
size: many
J: TRBJ1-5

DNA: TGTGCCAGCAGCCCAGAGGGACCCGAAGCTTTCTTT
CDR3: CASSPEGPEAFF
D: -
V: TRBV7-2
size: -
J: TRBJ1-1

DNA: TGTGCCAGCAGCCCTACTAGCGTGAGTGTCTACGAGCAGTACTTC
CDR3: CASSPTSVSVYEQYF
D: TRBD2
V: TRBV7-3
size: -
J: TRBJ2-7

DNA: TGTGCCACCAGTGTGGCAGGGAGCAATCAGCCCCAGCATTTT
CDR3: CATSVAGSNQPQHF
D: -
V: TRBV24-1
size: -
J: TRBJ1-5

DNA: TGTGCCAGCAGTGACCTGGCGGACAACTACGAGCAGTACTTC
CDR3: CASSDLADNYEQYF
D: -
V: TRBV2
size: -
J: TRBJ2-7

DNA: TGTGCCACCAGTGATCCCGGGGAACCTGAAGCTTTCTTT
CDR3: CATSDPGEPEAFF
D: -
V: TRBV24-1
size: few
J: TRBJ1-1

DNA: TGTGCCAGCAGCCCCCACCACGCGATGGGAGGAGGGGAAAATCAGCCCCAGCATTTT
CDR3: CASSPHHAMGGGENQPQHF
D: -
V: TRBV7-6
size: many
J: TRBJ1-5

DNA: TGTGCCAGTAGAAGAACCCTGAACACTGAAGCTTTCTTT
CDR3: CASRRTLNTEAFF
D: -
V: TRBV19
size: -
J: TRBJ1-1

DNA: TGTGCCAGCAGCCATCCTACGGAGAGCAATCAGCCCCAGCATTTT
CDR3: CASSHPTESNQPQHF
D: -
V: TRBV11-2
size: -
J: TRBJ1-5

DNA: TGTGCCAGCAGCTCAACACGGGGGGAGGGGAACACAGATACGCAGTATTTT
CDR3: CASSSTRGEGNTDTQYF
D: TRBD2
V: TRBV7-3
size: -
J: TRBJ2-3

DNA: TGTGCCAGCAGCACCTCCTTAGCGGGATCCTCCTACGAGCAGTACTTC
CDR3: CASSTSLAGSSYEQYF
D: TRBD2
V: TRBV9
size: -
J: TRBJ2-7

DNA: TGCAGTGCTAGAGCGGTCGGGCGGGGGGATAGTGAGCAGTTCTTC
CDR3: CSARAVGRGDSEQFF
D: TRBD2
V: TRBV20-1
size: once
J: TRBJ2-1

DNA: TGTGCCACCAGCAGAGGAGCACAGGGGGCGTTCGAGCAGTACTTC
CDR3: CATSRGAQGAFEQYF
D: TRBD1
V: TRBV15
size: -
J: TRBJ2-7

DNA: TGCGCCAGCAGCCAAGGTTATCAGGGCCGAAATGAGCAGTTCTTC
CDR3: CASSQGYQGRNEQFF
D: -
V: TRBV4-1
size: many
J: TRBJ2-1

DNA: TGCAGCGCAAACTCTGGGGGGGGACAGGCATCCTACGAGCAGTACTTC
CDR3: CSANSGGGQASYEQYF
D: -
V: TRBV29-1
size: -
J: TRBJ2-7

DNA: TGTGCCAGTAGTATACAGGTTAACGAAGCTTTCTTT
CDR3: CASSIQVNEAFF
D: -
V: TRBV19
size: many
J: TRBJ1-1

DNA: TGTGCCAGCAGCCTATTGGGGGATCAGCCCCAGCATTTT
CDR3: CASSLLGDQPQHF
D: -
V: TRBV5-8
size: many
J: TRBJ1-5

DNA: TGTGCCAGCAGTGAAGCGGTTCACGAGCAGTACTTC
CDR3: CASSEAVHEQYF
D: -
V: TRBV2
size: few
J: TRBJ2-7

DNA: TGTGCCAGCAGTTTAGCGCTAATTTTCGGGACGGACTCCTACGAGCAGTACTTC
CDR3: CASSLALIFGTDSYEQYF
D: -
V: TRBV12-3/TRBV12-4
size: -
J: TRBJ2-7

DNA: TGTGCCAGCAGCCCAGGGGGCGGCGAAAATGAGCAGTTCTTC
CDR3: CASSPGGGENEQFF
D: TRBD1
V: TRBV11-1
size: many
J: TRBJ2-1

DNA: TGTGCTAGTGGTTTGTGGGGTTCAGATACGCAGTATTTT
CDR3: CASGLWGSDTQYF
D: -
V: TRBV12-5
size: -
J: TRBJ2-3

DNA: TGTGCCCGCAGTTCGGGAGGACAGGGCCACGGGGAGCTGTTTTTT
CDR3: CARSSGGQGHGELFF
D: -
V: TRBV12-3/TRBV12-4
size: -
J: TRBJ2-2

DNA: TGTGCCAGCAGACAGGGCTCGAAGACCCAGTACTTC
CDR3: CASRQGSKTQYF
D: -
V: TRBV6-1
size: many
J: TRBJ2-5

DNA: TGTGCCAGCAGTGTCGAGACAGGGACTCAGCCCCAGCATTTT
CDR3: CASSVETGTQPQHF
D: TRBD1
V: TRBV6-4
size: many
J: TRBJ1-5

DNA: TGCAGCGCCTACGGGGGCACCGGCTACACCTTC
CDR3: CSAYGGTGYTF
D: -
V: TRBV29-1
size: many
J: TRBJ1-2

DNA: TGTGCCACCAGCAGAAGGACAGGGGGTTCCGGCATGAACACTGAAGCTTTCTTT
CDR3: CATSRRTGGSGMNTEAFF
D: TRBD1
V: TRBV15
size: many
J: TRBJ1-1

DNA: TGCAGCGTTGCGAAGGGACAGGGAGACTACGAGCAGTACTTC
CDR3: CSVAKGQGDYEQYF
D: TRBD1
V: TRBV29-1
size: -
J: TRBJ2-7

DNA: TGTGCCAGCAGCCGAAAGGGGGCCAACGTCCTGACTTTC
CDR3: CASSRKGANVLTF
D: -
V: TRBV5-8
size: many
J: TRBJ2-6

DNA: TGTGCCAGCAGGCCCCACGACAGGCTACAAGAGACCCAGTACTTC
CDR3: CASRPHDRLQETQYF
D: -
V: TRBV6-1
size: few
J: TRBJ2-5

DNA: TGTGCCAGCAGCTTAGCGGGAGCCAGTCTTGGCTACACCTTC
CDR3: CASSLAGASLGYTF
D: -
V: TRBV7-8
size: once
J: TRBJ1-2

DNA: TGTGCCAGCAGCGCTCTCGACAGTGTGAACACTGAAGCTTTCTTT
CDR3: CASSALDSVNTEAFF
D: -
V: TRBV9
size: many
J: TRBJ1-1

DNA: TGTGCCACCCAAGGGCTGGGCAATCAGCCCCAGCATTTT
CDR3: CATQGLGNQPQHF
D: -
V: TRBV24-1
size: -
J: TRBJ1-5

DNA: TGTGCCAGCAGTGAAGCAGGGGCAACTAATGAAAGACTGTTTTTT
CDR3: CASSEAGATNERLFF
D: -
V: TRBV25-1
size: -
J: TRBJ1-4

DNA: TGTGCCAGCAGCTCCTACCGTGGTGAAGCTTTCTTT
CDR3: CASSSYRGEAFF
D: -
V: TRBV5-1
size: -
J: TRBJ1-1

DNA: TGTGCCATCAGTGAAAGGACTAGCGGTTACACAGATACGCAGTATTTT
CDR3: CAISERTSGYTDTQYF
D: TRBD2
V: TRBV10-3
size: many
J: TRBJ2-3

DNA: TGTGCCAGTAGTCCAGTGGGACAGACGATACTACAGCAGTTCTTC
CDR3: CASSPVGQTILQQFF
D: TRBD1
V: TRBV19
size: -
J: TRBJ2-1

DNA: TGCGCCACGATCCGGGACTCCTACAATGAGCAGTTCTTC
CDR3: CATIRDSYNEQFF
D: -
V: TRBV10-2
size: -
J: TRBJ2-1

DNA: TGTGCCAGCTCAGCCTCCGGGACAGGGTCGTACGAGCAGTACTTC
CDR3: CASSASGTGSYEQYF
D: TRBD1
V: TRBV18
size: few
J: TRBJ2-7

DNA: TGTGCCAGCAGCCCTTCGTACAGCGGGTCCTACGAGCAGTACTTC
CDR3: CASSPSYSGSYEQYF
D: -
V: TRBV6-1
size: many
J: TRBJ2-7